This T cell receptor beta chain is from a study of blood T cell repertoires in COVID-19. Study at large: Specimens from acute and convalescent COVID-19 originated in the United States, Italy and Spain. In each case, the material was cDNA or gDNA derived from T cells, B-cell-depleted T cells, or PBMCs.

Original methodology: Reference gene primer amplification in the assay estimated nucleated cell counts. The method was immunoSEQ multiplex PCR; TCRdb's version includes in-frame clones alone and lacks a portion of them. The V and J calls and clone size come from that table; D and trimming were worked out from the DNA. The sample has 250,000 to 300,000 clones, approximately 81% seen once; the top ten hold under 5%. This CDR3 region has 16 residues. CDR1 and CDR2 (germline): SGHRS, YFSETQ. The J segment lost 1 base and the V segment lost 0 bases, leaving 5 bases of the junction unmatched. Sequencing was performed on peripheral blood. The sequence derives from a man in his 60s with acute or convalescent COVID-19. The chain uses TRBV5-1 and TRBJ2-3, with 7 bases that match TRBD2. CDR3 amino acids: CASSLGRGVGTDTQYF. In DNA form, the CDR3 reads TGCGCCAGCAGCTTGGGCCGGGGGGTTGGCACAGATACGCAGTATTTT.